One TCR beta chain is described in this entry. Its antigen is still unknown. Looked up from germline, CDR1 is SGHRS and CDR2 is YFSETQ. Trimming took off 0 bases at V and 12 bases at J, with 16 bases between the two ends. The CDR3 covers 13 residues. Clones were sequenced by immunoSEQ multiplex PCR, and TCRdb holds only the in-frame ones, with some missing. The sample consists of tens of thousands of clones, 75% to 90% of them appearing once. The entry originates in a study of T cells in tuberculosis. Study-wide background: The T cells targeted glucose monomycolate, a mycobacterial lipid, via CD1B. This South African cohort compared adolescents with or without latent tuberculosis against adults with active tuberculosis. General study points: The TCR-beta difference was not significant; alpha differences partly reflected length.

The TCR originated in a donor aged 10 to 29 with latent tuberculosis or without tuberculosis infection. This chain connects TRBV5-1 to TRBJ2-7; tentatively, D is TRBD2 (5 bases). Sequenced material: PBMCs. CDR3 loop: CASSLAPDGEGYF. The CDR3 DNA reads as TGCGCCAGCAGCTTGGCCCCGGACGGTGAGGGGTACTTC.